Shown below are 24 T cell receptor beta chains from a single sample sequenced in a study of OX40 agonist ivuxolimab in advanced cancers. Sequencing was performed with immunoSEQ multiplex PCR; in TCRdb, only in-frame clones are kept and a portion is missing. Here the sample spans about 95,000 clones, 75% to 90% being singletons. This material consisted of CD4+ or CD8+ T cells sorted from blood, taken in a trial of the OX40 agonist ivuxolimab. These receptors originate from an adult with an advanced solid tumor such as melanoma, head and neck, liver or kidney cancer.

The rearrangement joins TRBV19 to TRBJ1-1; D call uncertain. Trimming shortened V by 4 bases and J by 7 bases, and 13 bases separated the two germline ends. The germline CDR1 and CDR2 sequences are LNHDA and SQIVND (reference sequence). The length of the CDR3 is 13 residues. CDR3 sequence reads: CASSRGPGVEAFF. The CDR3 DNA is TGTGCCAGTAGTAGAGGGCCCGGGGTTGAAGCTTTCTTT.

A word on this clone: An end of the junction does not agree with germline; a read error may underlie this. The gene calls are TRBV7-7 and TRBJ2-2; no clear D. The germline V gene has CDR1 SSHAT and CDR2 FNYEAQ (reference sequence). The CDR3 extends over 14 amino acids. For the CDR3, the DNA is TGTGCTAGCAGCTTGTTGGTATACACCGGGGAGCTGTTTTTT. Translated: CASSLLVYTGELFF.

This chain connects TRBV7-9 to TRBJ2-3; no definite D call. Trimming took 3 bases from V and 4 from J, leaving 17 bases between them. The CDR3 has 16 amino acids. Germline V lookup: CDR1 SEHNR, CDR2 FQNEAQ (reference sequence). The chain's CDR3 is CASSLTAGGDSDTQYF. Here the CDR3 DNA reads TGTGCCAGCAGCTTGACGGCAGGCGGAGACTCAGATACGCAGTATTTT.

The chain has TRBV11-2 and TRBJ1-1; D perhaps matches TRBD1 (6 bases). The CDR3 has 18 residues. Per the germline V gene, CDR1 is SGHAT and CDR2 is FQNNGV. V shed 2 bases and J shed 4 bases, with 23 bases lying between them. The CDR3 nucleotides are TGTGCCAGCAGCTTAAGGCCTCGGGGGGCTCTGCAGGGCACTGAAGCTTTCTTT. It encodes CASSLRPRGALQGTEAFF.

This clone turned up a few times. J is TRBJ1-2 and V is TRBV18, with TRBD1 matching 10 bases. This CDR3 is 15 amino acids long. V dropped 5 bases and J dropped 0; count of bases not matched to a gene: 3. Germline-derived CDR1 and CDR2 are KGHSH and LQKENI. CDR3 protein: CASSVGQGANYGYTF. CDR3 DNA sequence: TGTGCCAGCTCAGTCGGACAGGGGGCTAACTATGGCTACACCTTC.

This chain uses TRBV5-1 with TRBJ1-2; D is unclear. CDR1 is SGHRS and CDR2 is YFSETQ in the germline V gene. The CDR3 length is 16 residues. The V gene lost 4 bases and the J gene lost 0 bases, with 16 bases spanning the gap. The CDR3 loop is CASSMAGIPPNYGYTF. DNA for the CDR3: TGCGCCAGCAGCATGGCCGGGATACCACCTAACTATGGCTACACCTTC.

This chain joins TRBV2 and TRBJ1-1; D might be TRBD1 (5 bases). The germline V gene has CDR1 SNHLY and CDR2 FYNNEI. Trimming cost V 5 bases and J 8 bases, with 9 bases left between them. The length of the CDR3 is 11 residues. The CDR3 nucleotides read TGTGCCAGCAGTCCAAGGACAGAAGCTTTCTTT. This sequence encodes CASSPRTEAFF.

The rearrangement links TRBV30 to TRBJ1-5; D is uncertain. Germline V lookup: CDR1 GTSNPN, CDR2 SVGIG (reference sequence). V was cut by 2 bases and J by 3 bases, with 8 bases left in between. CDR3 length: 13 amino acids. The CDR3 DNA is TGTGCCTGGAGTCCAGGAGACAATCAGCCCCAGCATTTT. Its protein is CAWSPGDNQPQHF.

This chain links TRBV7-9 with TRBJ2-3; tentative D call: TRBD1 (5 bases). Germline V CDR1 and CDR2: SEHNR, FQNEAQ (reference sequence). The V and J ends lost 5 bases and 4 bases respectively, with 10 bases between them. The CDR3 covers 13 residues. The CDR3 region has the DNA TGTGCCAGCAGCAAGGGGCCTTCAGATACGCAGTATTTT. It is translated as CASSKGPSDTQYF.

The rearrangement links TRBV30 to TRBJ2-5; possibly TRBD2 for D (5 bases). Germline lookup yields CDR1 GTSNPN and CDR2 SVGIG (reference sequence). The CDR3 runs to 11 residues. Trimming removed 6 bases at V and 5 bases at J, with 10 bases between. Here the CDR3 reads CACEGGETQYF. DNA for the CDR3: TGTGCCTGCGAGGGCGGGGAGACCCAGTACTTC.

This chain connects TRBV5-1 to TRBJ2-3, with 8 bases that match TRBD2. The CDR3 totals 16 residues. CDR1 and CDR2 from the germline V gene are SGHRS and YFSETQ. V gave up 4 bases and J gave up 0 bases; unmatched junction bases: 7. The CDR3 loop is CASSPLAGGSTDTQYF. The CDR3 DNA sequence: TGCGCCAGCAGCCCACTGGCGGGAGGTAGCACAGATACGCAGTATTTT. The entire variable domain, with the rest obtained from reference TRBV5-1 and TRBJ2-3, is as follows: KAGVTQTPRYLIKTRGQQVTLSCSPISGHRSVSWYQQTPGQGLQFLFEYFSETQRNKGNFPGRFSGRQFSNSRSEMNVSTLELGDSALYLCASSPLAGGSTDTQYFGPGTRLTVL.

The chain has TRBV4-1 and TRBJ2-3; no definite D call. Germline V gives CDR1 MGHRA, CDR2 YSYEKL. Trimming left V 4 bases short and J 2 bases short, with 13 bases between. This CDR3 is 15 amino acids long. The CDR3 reads CASSPRVSDTDTQYF. CDR3 coding DNA: TGCGCCAGCAGCCCCCGGGTCAGCGACACAGATACGCAGTATTTT.

The chain carries TRBV11-1 and TRBJ1-2; TRBD1 matches 8 bases. This CDR3 has 15 amino acids. The germline gives CDR1 SGHAT, CDR2 FQDESV (reference sequence). After removal of 5 bases from V and 3 bases from J, the junction contained 8 bases not matched to a gene. This chain's CDR3 is CASSAQTGADYGYTF. CDR3 coding DNA: TGTGCCAGCAGCGCTCAGACAGGGGCGGACTATGGCTACACCTTC.

The rearrangement links TRBV6-5 to TRBJ1-2; the D is unclear. CDR1 is MNHEY and CDR2 is SVGAGI in the germline V gene. The CDR3 contains 13 residues. Trimming removed 4 bases from V and 4 bases from J, with 10 bases in between. This CDR3 is CASSSGHLYGYTF. In DNA, the CDR3 is TGTGCCAGCAGTTCCGGCCACCTCTATGGCTACACCTTC.

This chain connects TRBV7-3 to TRBJ2-7; tentatively, D is TRBD1 (5 bases). CDR3 length: 13 amino acids. Germline lookup yields CDR1 SGHTA and CDR2 FQGTGA. V was pared by 3 bases and J by 1 base, with 7 bases between. Written as DNA, the CDR3 is TGTGCCAGCAGCTTGGACAAGTCCTACGAGCAGTACTTC. Protein sequence: CASSLDKSYEQYF.

J is TRBJ1-2 and V is TRBV7-3; tentatively, D is TRBD1 (6 bases). CDR3 length: 13 amino acids. Trimming left V 5 bases short and J 7 bases short, with 14 bases between. Per germline, CDR1 SGHTA and CDR2 FQGTGA. The CDR3 loop reads CASSPGGASGYTF. CDR3 coding DNA: TGTGCCAGCAGCCCCGGGGGGGCGAGTGGCTACACCTTC.

A single count supports this clone. The chain has TRBV7-2 and TRBJ2-7, with D possibly matching TRBD2 (5 bases). With 3 bases removed from V and 3 bases from J, the gap between germline ends came to 9 bases. CDR1 is SGHTA and CDR2 is FQGNSA in the germline V gene. This CDR3 has 13 amino acids. The CDR3 nucleotides are TGTGCCAGCAGCTTCCCCGGGATCTACGAGCAGTACTTC. This encodes CASSFPGIYEQYF.

The chain combines TRBV21-1 with TRBJ2-3; the table names TRBD1, a call not compared with the DNA. TRBV21-1 corresponds to a pseudogene. CDR3 size: 16 residues. CDR3 sequence reads: CASSKIPNSLTDTQYF. The CDR3 DNA is TGTGCCAGCAGCAAAATACCTAACAGTCTCACAGATACGCAGTATTTT.

This chain joins TRBV5-4 and TRBJ2-1, with 12 bases lining up with TRBD1. Trimming removed 4 bases from V and 8 bases from J; junction bases left unmatched: 7. Germline loops: CDR1 SGHNT, CDR2 YYREEE (reference sequence). CDR3 length: 15 amino acids. The CDR3 nucleotides read TGTGCCAGCAGCCTCCCCGGGACAGGGGGCGATGAGCAGTTCTTC. Translation gives CASSLPGTGGDEQFF.

The chain couples TRBV30 to TRBJ1-3; perhaps TRBD1 as D (6 bases). V lost 1 base and J 4 bases, leaving 14 bases between the germline ends. Per germline, CDR1 GTSNPN and CDR2 SVGIG (reference sequence). This CDR3 is 15 amino acids long. CDR3 loop: CAWSGGADDGNTIYF. CDR3 coding DNA: TGTGCCTGGAGTGGGGGGGCCGATGACGGAAACACCATATATTTT.

V and J are TRBV4-2 and TRBJ1-2; TRBD1 matches 8 bases. V gave up 3 bases and J gave up 4 bases; unmatched junction bases: 4. This CDR3 has 14 residues. CDR1 and CDR2 (germline): LGHNA, YNFKEQ. CDR3 sequence: CASSQATGAYGYTF. CDR3 nucleotides: TGTGCCAGCAGCCAGGCGACAGGGGCCTATGGCTACACCTTC.

The V call is TRBV18, the J call TRBJ2-7; no definite D call. The CDR3 has 12 amino acids. Germline V CDR1 and CDR2: KGHSH, LQKENI. Trimming cost V 2 bases and J 5 bases, with 7 bases left between them. In nucleotides, the CDR3 is TGTGCCAGCTCACCATATCGTGACGAGCAGTACTTC. Its protein is CASSPYRDEQYF.

The chain is built from TRBV4-3 and TRBJ2-7; D is ambiguous. This CDR3 spans 12 amino acids. V was trimmed by 0 bases and J by 6 bases, leaving 6 bases between them. Germline CDR1 LGHNA, CDR2 YSLEER. CDR3 region: CASSQDQGEQYF. Here the CDR3 DNA reads TGCGCCAGCAGCCAAGATCAAGGCGAGCAGTACTTC.

As for this clone: Other DNA sequences within the sample encode an identical CDR3. The V gene is TRBV9, the J gene TRBJ2-2, with no clear D. Trimming left V 0 bases short and J 8 bases short, with 11 bases between. Germline values: CDR1 SGDLS, CDR2 YYNGEE. This CDR3 spans 14 amino acids. CDR3 in DNA: TGTGCCAGCAGCGTAGTTGAGTTCTCAGGGGAGCTGTTTTTT. This codes for CASSVVEFSGELFF.